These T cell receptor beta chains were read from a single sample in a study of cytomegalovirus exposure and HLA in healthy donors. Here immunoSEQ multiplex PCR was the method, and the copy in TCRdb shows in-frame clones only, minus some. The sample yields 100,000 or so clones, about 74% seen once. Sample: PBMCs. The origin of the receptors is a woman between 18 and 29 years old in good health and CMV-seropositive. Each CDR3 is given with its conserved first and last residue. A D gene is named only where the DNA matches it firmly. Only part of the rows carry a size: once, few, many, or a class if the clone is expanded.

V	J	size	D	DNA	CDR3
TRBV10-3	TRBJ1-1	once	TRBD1	TGTGCCATCAGTGGAGGGACAGAGGGTGAAGCTTTCTTT	CAISGGTEGEAFF
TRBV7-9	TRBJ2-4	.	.	TGTGCCAGCAGCTCAGACTTGGTAAACATTCAGTACTTC	CASSSDLVNIQYF
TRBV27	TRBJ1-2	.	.	TGTGCCAGCAGCGACAGGCCCTATGGCTACACCTTC	CASSDRPYGYTF
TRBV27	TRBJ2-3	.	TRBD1	TGTGCCAGCAGTTTAACCCCCGGGACAGGGAGGACAGATACGCAGTATTTT	CASSLTPGTGRTDTQYF
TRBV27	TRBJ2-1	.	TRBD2	TGTGCCAGCAGCAAAAGACTAGCGGGAGTCAGTGAGCAGTTCTTC	CASSKRLAGVSEQFF
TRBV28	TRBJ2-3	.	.	TGTGCCAGCAGTCCGACACCTGCGGATACGCAGTATTTT	CASSPTPADTQYF
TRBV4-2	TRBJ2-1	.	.	TGTGCCAGCAGCCAAGATCTGCCGTCCATGGGGACTCCGCAGCAGTTCTTC	CASSQDLPSMGTPQQFF
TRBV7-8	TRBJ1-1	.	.	TGTGCCAGCAGCTTAGGTTCCTCGGGGGTGAACACTGAAGCTTTCTTT	CASSLGSSGVNTEAFF
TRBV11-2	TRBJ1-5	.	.	TGTGCCAGCAGCAGTACAGGTTCTAGCAATCAGCCCCAGCATTTT	CASSSTGSSNQPQHF
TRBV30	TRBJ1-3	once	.	TGTGCCTGGAGTGTACAAGGAAACACCATATATTTT	CAWSVQGNTIYF
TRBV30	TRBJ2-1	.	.	TGTGCCCGGTACCTCATACAGCACAATGAGCAGTTCTTC	CARYLIQHNEQFF
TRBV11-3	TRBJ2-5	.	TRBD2	TGTGCCAGCAGCTCTGGGGTAGCGGGAGGAGGAGCAGAGACCCAGTACTTC	CASSSGVAGGGAETQYF
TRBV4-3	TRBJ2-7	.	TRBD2	TGCGCCAGCAGCCAAGACAGGACTAGCGGGAGTTTTTTTGGCGAGCAGTACTTC	CASSQDRTSGSFFGEQYF
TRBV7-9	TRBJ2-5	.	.	TGTGCCAGCACCCGACAGCAAGAGACCCAGTACTTC	CASTRQQETQYF
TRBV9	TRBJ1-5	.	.	TGTGCCAGCAGCCCGGGACAAATTAGCAATCAGCCCCAGCATTTT	CASSPGQISNQPQHF
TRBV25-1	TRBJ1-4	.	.	TGTGCCAGCAGGGACAGAGGGGAAAAACTGTTTTTT	CASRDRGEKLFF
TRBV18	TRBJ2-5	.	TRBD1	TGTGCCAGCTCGGGACAGGGGGACCAAGAGACCCAGTACTTC	CASSGQGDQETQYF
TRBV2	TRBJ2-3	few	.	TGTGCCAGCAGTCAGGGGCACGGCCCGCAGTATTTT	CASSQGHGPQYF
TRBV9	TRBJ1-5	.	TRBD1	TGTGCCAGCAGCCAACCGATTGACAGGGGTAACAAGCAGCCCCAGCATTTT	CASSQPIDRGNKQPQHF
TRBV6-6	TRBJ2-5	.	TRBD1	TGTGCCAGCAGTTTGGCTGACAGGGGGCCTCAAGAGACCCAGTACTTC	CASSLADRGPQETQYF
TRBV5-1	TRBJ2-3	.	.	TGCGCCAGCAGCTTGGACGGGAGTACAGATACGCAGTATTTT	CASSLDGSTDTQYF